The sequence of this T cell receptor beta chain was determined in a study of blood T cell repertoires in COVID-19. About the research overall: The samples span acute and convalescent COVID-19 from the United States, Italy and Spain.

V shed 0 bases and J shed 3 bases, with 13 bases lying between them. Germline V gives CDR1 SGHKS, CDR2 YYEKEE (reference sequence). CDR3 length equals 16 residues. Only in-frame clones appear in the TCRdb table, and some are missing; sequencing was by immunoSEQ multiplex PCR. The repertoire holds under 300,000 clones, with roughly 82% as singletons. The rearrangement links TRBV5-5 to TRBJ1-5, with unresolved D. This TCR came from a woman older than 75 with active or convalescent COVID-19. Sample: peripheral blood. Here the CDR3 DNA reads TGTGCCAGCAGCTTGGGAGGAGGGTTCCCCAATCAGCCCCAGCATTTT. This gives the protein CASSLGGGFPNQPQHF.